Listed below are T cell receptor beta chains from one sample, sequenced in a study of T cell responses to AZD1222 COVID-19 vaccine. Clones were sequenced by immunoSEQ multiplex PCR, and TCRdb holds only the in-frame ones, with some missing. In the table there are tens of thousands of clones, approximately 89% of which are singletons. The sample in question was peripheral blood, obtained 28 days after the second AZD1222 dose. These receptors all come from an adult who received the AZD1222 COVID-19 vaccine. The conserved cysteine and the conserved F or W are not part of the CDR3 here.

V gene	J gene	CDR3 protein
TRBV3-1/TRBV3-2	TRBJ1-4	ASSLIPPRGQGSEKLF
TRBV13	TRBJ2-5	ASSFRDRGTQY
TRBV19	TRBJ2-3	ASSDPRTGRTDTQY
TRBV9	TRBJ1-6	ASSVEADGTASPLH
TRBV11-2	TRBJ1-1	ASSLAREGYTEAF
TRBV7-2	TRBJ2-3	ASSLLASADTQY
TRBV27	TRBJ1-1	ASARIGYTEAF
TRBV30	TRBJ2-7	AWKGDTRAHEQY
TRBV5-3	TRBJ2-3	ARSLAGTTDTQY
TRBV4-1	TRBJ1-2	ASSQASGTGGIYGYT
TRBV6-4	TRBJ2-5	ASSERGGGQETQY
TRBV6-5	TRBJ1-1	AVVQTYTEAF
TRBV4-2	TRBJ2-3	ASSQERPVSDTQY
TRBV9	TRBJ1-6	ASSGGGSYNSPLH
TRBV4-1	TRBJ2-3	ASSQVRGGGTDTQY
TRBV7-3	TRBJ2-2	ASRPSSGGAGTGELF
TRBV6-1	TRBJ1-2	ASSEAEGSHYGYT
TRBV7-2	TRBJ2-2	ASSLVGPINTGELF
TRBV25-1	TRBJ2-1	ASSGDRGITYNEQF
TRBV6-2/TRBV6-3	TRBJ2-5	ASSSRAELQETQY
TRBV24-1	TRBJ2-7	ATSDPRQGTYEQY
TRBV16	TRBJ1-1	ASSHPQSDTEAF
TRBV7-9	TRBJ1-1	ASSHRQGNTEAF
TRBV28	TRBJ2-7	ASSLSGGGEQY
TRBV29-1	TRBJ1-1	SVLLRGLPNTEAF
TRBV18	TRBJ1-4	ASSPRPAQRGELF
TRBV25-1	TRBJ1-2	ASSASYNYGYT
TRBV27	TRBJ1-1	ASQLGGLNTEAF
TRBV5-1	TRBJ2-5	ASSSPPTSGGFQVQETQY
TRBV18	TRBJ1-1	ASSPTGTEAF
TRBV6-5	TRBJ2-1	ASTGDRGLYNEQF
TRBV7-9	TRBJ2-1	ASSFRGPSSYNEQF
TRBV7-3	TRBJ1-1	ASSLMVRERTEAF
TRBV23-1	TRBJ1-5	ASSPRLRNQPQH
TRBV27	TRBJ1-4	ASSLGQGAEKLF
TRBV4-1	TRBJ1-4	ASSRDRGLSANEKLF
TRBV5-6	TRBJ2-1	ASSFLTGSYNEQF
TRBV4-2	TRBJ2-1	ASSQETSEDNEQF
TRBV9	TRBJ2-3	ASSLPGASGGSDTQY
TRBV18	TRBJ2-1	ASSRDAGPSYNEQF
TRBV10-2	TRBJ1-4	ASTTGVTNEKLF
TRBV19	TRBJ1-3	ASSMRTVSSGNTIY
TRBV5-4	TRBJ2-1	ASSYAGTGVWEQF
TRBV2	TRBJ1-5	ASRGPGQGVRSNQPQH
TRBV5-1	TRBJ1-6	ASSLAPGRDNSPLH
TRBV14	TRBJ1-6	ASSPRQGASPLH
TRBV27	TRBJ1-1	ASKPPLMNTEAF
TRBV7-8	TRBJ1-3	ASSLGQGSGNTIY